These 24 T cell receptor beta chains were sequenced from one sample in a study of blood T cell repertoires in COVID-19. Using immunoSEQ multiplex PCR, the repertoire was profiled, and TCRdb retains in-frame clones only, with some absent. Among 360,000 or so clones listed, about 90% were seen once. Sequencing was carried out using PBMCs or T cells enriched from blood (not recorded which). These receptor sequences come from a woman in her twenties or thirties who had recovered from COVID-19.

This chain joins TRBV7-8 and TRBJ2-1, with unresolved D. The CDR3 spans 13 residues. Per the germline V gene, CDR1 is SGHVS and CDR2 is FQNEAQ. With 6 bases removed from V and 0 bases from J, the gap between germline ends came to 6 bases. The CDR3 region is CASRLSSYNEQFF. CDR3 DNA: TGTGCCAGCAGGTTGAGCTCCTACAATGAGCAGTTCTTC.

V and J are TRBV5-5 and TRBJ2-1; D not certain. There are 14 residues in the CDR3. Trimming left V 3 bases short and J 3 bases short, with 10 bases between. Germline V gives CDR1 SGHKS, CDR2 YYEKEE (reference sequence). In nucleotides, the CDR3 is TGTGCCAGCAGCTCTTTGACAAACTACAATGAGCAGTTCTTC. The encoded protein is CASSSLTNYNEQFF.

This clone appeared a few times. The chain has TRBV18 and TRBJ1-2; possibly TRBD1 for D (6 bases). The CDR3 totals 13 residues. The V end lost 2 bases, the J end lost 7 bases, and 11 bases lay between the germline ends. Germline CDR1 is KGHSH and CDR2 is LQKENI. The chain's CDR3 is CASSPGGESGYTF. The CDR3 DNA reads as TGTGCCAGCTCACCAGGGGGCGAGTCTGGCTACACCTTC.

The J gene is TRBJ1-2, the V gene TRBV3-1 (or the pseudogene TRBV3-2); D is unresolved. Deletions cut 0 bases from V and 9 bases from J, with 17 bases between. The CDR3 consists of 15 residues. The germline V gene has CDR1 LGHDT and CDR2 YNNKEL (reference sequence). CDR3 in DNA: TGTGCCAGCAGCCAAGAACTAGGTCCGGGCGGGCGCTACACCTTC. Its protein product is CASSQELGPGGRYTF.

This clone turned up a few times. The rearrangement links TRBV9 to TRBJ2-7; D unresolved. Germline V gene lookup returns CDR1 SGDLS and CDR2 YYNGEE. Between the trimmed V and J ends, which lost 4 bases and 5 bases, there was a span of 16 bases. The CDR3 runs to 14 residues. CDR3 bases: TGTGCCAGCAGCAAACCTCCCGCTCCTAACGAGCAGTACTTC. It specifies CASSKPPAPNEQYF.

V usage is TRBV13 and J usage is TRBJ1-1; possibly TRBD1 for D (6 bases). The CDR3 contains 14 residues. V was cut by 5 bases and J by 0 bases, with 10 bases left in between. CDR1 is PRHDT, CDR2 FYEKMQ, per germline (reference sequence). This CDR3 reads CASSPWTVNTEAFF. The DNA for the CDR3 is TGTGCCAGCAGCCCCTGGACAGTGAACACTGAAGCTTTCTTT. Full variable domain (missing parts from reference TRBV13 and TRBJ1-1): AAGVIQSPRHLIKEKRETATLKCYPIPRHDTVYWYQQGPGQDPQFLISFYEKMQSDKGSIPDRFSAQQFSDYHSELNMSSLELGDSALYFCASSPWTVNTEAFFGQGTRLTVV.

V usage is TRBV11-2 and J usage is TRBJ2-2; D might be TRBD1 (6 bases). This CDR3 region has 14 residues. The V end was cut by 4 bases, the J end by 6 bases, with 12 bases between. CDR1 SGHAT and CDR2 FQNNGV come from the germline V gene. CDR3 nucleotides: TGTGCCAGCAGCTCAATTACAGGGCCCGGGGAGCTGTTTTTT. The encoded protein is CASSSITGPGELFF. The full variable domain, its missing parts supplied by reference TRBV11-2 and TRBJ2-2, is EAGVAQSPRYKIIEKRQSVAFWCNPISGHATLYWYQQILGQGPKLLIQFQNNGVVDDSQLPKDRFSAERLKGVDSTLKIQPAKLEDSAVYLCASSSITGPGELFFGEGSRLTVL.

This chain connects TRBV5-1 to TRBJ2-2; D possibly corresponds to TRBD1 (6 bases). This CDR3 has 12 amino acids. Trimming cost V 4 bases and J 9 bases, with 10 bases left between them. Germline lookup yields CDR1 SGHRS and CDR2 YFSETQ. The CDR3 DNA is TGCGCCAGCAGCGTGGACAGCAGGGAGCTGTTTTTT. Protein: CASSVDSRELFF.

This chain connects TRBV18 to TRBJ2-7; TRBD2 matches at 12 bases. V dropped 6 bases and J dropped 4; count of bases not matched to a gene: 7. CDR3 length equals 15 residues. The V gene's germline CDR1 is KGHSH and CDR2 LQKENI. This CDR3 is CASSLTSGGQYEQYF. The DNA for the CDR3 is TGTGCCAGCTCCCTTACTAGCGGGGGGCAGTACGAGCAGTACTTC.

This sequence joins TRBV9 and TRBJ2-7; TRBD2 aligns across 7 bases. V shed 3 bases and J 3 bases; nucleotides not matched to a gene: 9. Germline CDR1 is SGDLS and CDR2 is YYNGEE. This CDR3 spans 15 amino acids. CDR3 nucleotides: TGTGCCAGCAGCGAGGCCCTAGCGGAGGGCTACGAGCAGTACTTC. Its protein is CASSEALAEGYEQYF.

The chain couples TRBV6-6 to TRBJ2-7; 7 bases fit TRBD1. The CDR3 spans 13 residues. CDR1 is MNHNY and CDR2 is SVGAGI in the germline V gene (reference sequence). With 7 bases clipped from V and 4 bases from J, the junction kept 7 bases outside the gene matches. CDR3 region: CASTRDSGYEQYF. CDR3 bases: TGTGCCAGCACCCGGGACAGCGGTTACGAGCAGTACTTC.

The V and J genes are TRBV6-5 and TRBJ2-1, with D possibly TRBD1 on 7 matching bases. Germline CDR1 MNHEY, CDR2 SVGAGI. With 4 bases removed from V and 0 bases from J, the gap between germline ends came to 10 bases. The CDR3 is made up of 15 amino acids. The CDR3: CASSSGGSSYNEQFF. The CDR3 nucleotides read TGTGCCAGCAGTTCAGGGGGGAGCTCCTACAATGAGCAGTTCTTC.

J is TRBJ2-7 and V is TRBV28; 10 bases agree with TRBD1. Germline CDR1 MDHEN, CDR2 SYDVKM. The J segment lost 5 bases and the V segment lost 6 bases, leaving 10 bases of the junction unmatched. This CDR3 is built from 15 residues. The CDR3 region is CASSTTGQGWNEQYF. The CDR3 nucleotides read TGTGCCAGCAGCACAACGGGACAGGGGTGGAACGAGCAGTACTTC.

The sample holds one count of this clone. CDR3 nucleotide sequence: TGTGCCAGCAGACCCGGGACAGGGGTCCGGGAGCTGTTTTTT. Translated: CASRPGTGVRELFF. The chain carries TRBV5-6 and TRBJ2-2; 10 nucleotides line up with TRBD1. This CDR3 has 14 amino acids. Germline loops: CDR1 SGHDT, CDR2 YYEEEE. The V gene end was trimmed by 5 bases and the J gene end by 9 bases; junction bases not matched to a gene: 7.

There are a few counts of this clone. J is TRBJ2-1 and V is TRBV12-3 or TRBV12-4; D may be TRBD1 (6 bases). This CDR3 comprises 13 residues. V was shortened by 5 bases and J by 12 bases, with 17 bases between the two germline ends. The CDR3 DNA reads TGTGCCAGCAGTGGGGGCATCCTGGGGACGCAGTTCTTC. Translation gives CASSGGILGTQFF.

The CDR3 DNA reads TGTGCCATTACGACAGGGGGCGCTAGCTACACCTTC. Protein: CAITTGGASYTF. The V and J genes are TRBV10-3 and TRBJ1-2; 10 bases agree with TRBD1. V shed 9 bases and J 9 bases; nucleotides not matched to a gene: 7. Germline V lookup: CDR1 ENHRY, CDR2 SYGVKD. The CDR3 is 12 residues long.

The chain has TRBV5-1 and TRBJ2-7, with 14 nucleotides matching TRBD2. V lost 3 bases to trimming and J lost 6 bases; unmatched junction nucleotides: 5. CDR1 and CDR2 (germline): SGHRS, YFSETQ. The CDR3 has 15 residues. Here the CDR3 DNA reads TGCGCCAGCAGCTCCGGACTAGCGGGAGGTATCGAGCAGTACTTC. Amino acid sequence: CASSSGLAGGIEQYF.

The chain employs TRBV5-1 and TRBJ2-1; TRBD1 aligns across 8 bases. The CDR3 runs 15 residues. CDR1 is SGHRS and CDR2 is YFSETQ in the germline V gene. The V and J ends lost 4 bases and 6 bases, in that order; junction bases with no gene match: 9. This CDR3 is CASSKPETGANEQFF. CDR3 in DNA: TGCGCCAGCAGCAAACCGGAGACAGGGGCCAATGAGCAGTTCTTC.

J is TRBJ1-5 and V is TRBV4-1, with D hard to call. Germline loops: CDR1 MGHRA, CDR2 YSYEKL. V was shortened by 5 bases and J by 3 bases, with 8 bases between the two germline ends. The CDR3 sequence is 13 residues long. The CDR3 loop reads CASSIKPNQPQHF. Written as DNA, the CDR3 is TGCGCCAGCAGCATAAAGCCCAATCAGCCCCAGCATTTT.

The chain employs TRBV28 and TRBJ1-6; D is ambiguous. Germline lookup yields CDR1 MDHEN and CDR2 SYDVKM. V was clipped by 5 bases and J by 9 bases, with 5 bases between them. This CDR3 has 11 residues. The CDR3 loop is CASSVVSPLHF. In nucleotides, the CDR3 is TGTGCCAGCAGTGTCGTTTCACCCCTCCACTTT.

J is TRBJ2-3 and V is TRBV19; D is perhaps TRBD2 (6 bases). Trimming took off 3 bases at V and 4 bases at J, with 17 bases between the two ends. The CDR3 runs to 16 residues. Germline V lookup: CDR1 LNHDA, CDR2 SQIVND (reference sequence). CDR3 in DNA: TGTGCCAGTAGTATCAGGTCAACGGGAGTTCCAGATACGCAGTATTTT. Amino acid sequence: CASSIRSTGVPDTQYF.

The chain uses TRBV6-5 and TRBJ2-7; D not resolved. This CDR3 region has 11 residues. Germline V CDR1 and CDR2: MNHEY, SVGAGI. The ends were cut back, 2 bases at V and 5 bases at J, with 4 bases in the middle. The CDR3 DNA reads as TGTGCCAGCAGTTACCCTGACGAGCAGTACTTC. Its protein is CASSYPDEQYF.

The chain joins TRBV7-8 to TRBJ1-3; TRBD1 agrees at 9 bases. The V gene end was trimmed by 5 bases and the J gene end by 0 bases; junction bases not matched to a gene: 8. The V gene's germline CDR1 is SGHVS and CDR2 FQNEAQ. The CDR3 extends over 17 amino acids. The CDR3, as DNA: TGTGCCAGCAGCGCACAGGGGGCCATAAACTCTGGAAACACCATATATTTT. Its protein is CASSAQGAINSGNTIYF.

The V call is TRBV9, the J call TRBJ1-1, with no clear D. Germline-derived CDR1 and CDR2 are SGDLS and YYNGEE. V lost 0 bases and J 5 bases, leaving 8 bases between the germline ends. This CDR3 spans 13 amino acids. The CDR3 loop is CASSVEEGTEAFF. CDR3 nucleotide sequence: TGTGCCAGCAGCGTAGAGGAGGGTACTGAAGCTTTCTTT.